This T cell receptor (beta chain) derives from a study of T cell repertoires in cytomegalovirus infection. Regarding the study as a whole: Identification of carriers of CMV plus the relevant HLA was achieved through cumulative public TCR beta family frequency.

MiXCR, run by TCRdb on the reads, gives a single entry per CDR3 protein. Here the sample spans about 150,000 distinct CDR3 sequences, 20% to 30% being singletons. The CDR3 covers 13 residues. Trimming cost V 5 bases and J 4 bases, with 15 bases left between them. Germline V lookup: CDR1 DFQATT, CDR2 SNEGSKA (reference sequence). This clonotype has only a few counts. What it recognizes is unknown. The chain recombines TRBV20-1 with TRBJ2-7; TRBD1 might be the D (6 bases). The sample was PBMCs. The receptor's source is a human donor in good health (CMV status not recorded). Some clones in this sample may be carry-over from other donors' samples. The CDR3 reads CSALTGSRYEQYF. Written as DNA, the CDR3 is TGCAGTGCTTTAACAGGGTCACGGTACGAGCAGTACTTC.